These 2 T cell receptor beta chains came from one sample sequenced in a study of blood T cell repertoires in COVID-19. Using immunoSEQ multiplex PCR, the repertoire was profiled, and TCRdb retains in-frame clones only, with some absent. This table holds some 370,000 clones, more than 70% found once. The sample taken for sequencing was peripheral blood. The receptors here all came from a middle-aged man with acute or convalescent COVID-19.

This clone occurred a few times. The chain carries TRBV4-1 and TRBJ1-1; 7 bases fit TRBD1. Germline V CDR1 and CDR2: MGHRA, YSYEKL. Losses at the gene ends were 5 bases for V and 1 base for J; bases not matched to a gene: 7. The CDR3 is made up of 15 amino acids. The CDR3 spells CASSSQGQANTEAFF. CDR3 in DNA: TGCGCCAGCAGCTCGCAAGGACAGGCGAACACTGAAGCTTTCTTT.

On this clone itself: Other DNA sequences in the same sample also yield this CDR3. The DNA of the CDR3 is TGCGCCAGCAGCCTCGACAGGAACTATGGCTACACCTTC. This translates into CASSLDRNYGYTF. This chain links TRBV5-1 with TRBJ1-2; perhaps TRBD1 as D (6 bases). Trimming left V 4 bases short and J 2 bases short, with 9 bases between. The CDR3 length is 13 residues. The germline CDR1 and CDR2 sequences are SGHRS and YFSETQ. The complete variable domain, with remaining parts taken from reference TRBV5-1 and TRBJ1-2, reads KAGVTQTPRYLIKTRGQQVTLSCSPISGHRSVSWYQQTPGQGLQFLFEYFSETQRNKGNFPGRFSGRQFSNSRSEMNVSTLELGDSALYLCASSLDRNYGYTFGSGTRLTVV.